The source of this TCR beta chain is a study of cytomegalovirus exposure and HLA in healthy donors. With 60 Vbeta and 13 Jbeta primers, the PCR was carried out. The table came from immunoSEQ multiplex PCR; TCRdb's copy has only in-frame clones and leaves some out. The table has 100,000 to 150,000 clones, 17% seen once. This clone has just a few counts. Its antigen is currently unknown. Germline V CDR1 and CDR2: SGHDN, FVKESK. Trimming cost V 4 bases and J 5 bases, with 8 bases left between them. CDR3 size: 12 residues. Study-level findings and limits: Available immune exposure information covered CMV serostatus only. Sequencing likely generated an artifact that appeared as a cluster of highly shared sequence variants. A later analysis reported that several of the most significant clusters appeared to be linked to common viral pathogens, among them Epstein-Barr virus. Sequencing depth roughly uniform across donors was assumed in presence/absence analyses.

The J gene is TRBJ1-2, the V gene TRBV14; perhaps TRBD1 as D (6 bases). The receptor was derived from a female donor in good health and CMV-seropositive. The sample comprised PBMCs. CDR3 amino acids: CASSPRGYGYTF. CDR3 DNA: TGTGCCAGCAGCCCCAGGGGTTATGGCTACACCTTC. The full variable domain, completed using reference TRBV14 and TRBJ1-2, is EAGVTQFPSHSVIEKGQTVTLRCDPISGHDNLYWYRRVMGKEIKFLLHFVKESKQDESGMPNNRFLAERTGGTYSTLKVQPAELEDSGVYFCASSPRGYGYTFGSGTRLTVV.